This T cell receptor beta chain was identified during a study of technical replicates of blood from four donors (dated by TCRdb to 2016 to 2017). CDR1 and CDR2, per the germline V gene, are WSHSY and SAAADI. Reading from cysteine to phenylalanine, the CDR3 counts 14 amino acids. Only the CDR3 DNA stays, 42 bases, in frame from base 1. V and J are trimmed by 7 bases and 5 bases, and the gene matches miss 4 bases of the junction. About this clone itself: Its antigen is not yet known. Base qualities are not recorded, but no much larger clone differs from it by a single base.

Receptor amplification or capture employed the immunoSEQ multiplex PCR assay. Held by TCRdb, this immuneACCESS table contains in-frame sequences only and omits some clones. Under half of the omission traces to an unresolved V gene where checked; the cause of the rest is unknown. The sample profile shows 35,000 to 50,000 clones; 95% to 97% of them were found once. The ten largest make up around 0.4% of the sample. This sequence uses TRBV10-2 and TRBJ2-1; TRBD2 aligns with 11 central bases. The sequenced sample consisted of T cells isolated from PBMCs. The sequence derives from a human donor in good health. Here the CDR3 is given as CASNKGLADNEQFF. In nucleotides, the sequence is TGCGCCAGCAACAAGGGACTAGCGGACAATGAGCAGTTCTTC.